These 27 T cell receptor beta chains were all obtained from the same sample, sequenced in a study of tissue T cells after allogeneic stem cell transplantation. Generated by immunoSEQ multiplex PCR, the TCRdb table keeps only in-frame clones and is missing some. Of under 3,500 clones in the sample, 40% to 55% are singletons; the top ten hold about a sixth. Time point in this sample: mouse harvest day 14 after allogeneic transplant. The graft held 10^6 splenic CD5+ T cells and 10^7 T-cell-depleted bone marrow cells. The specimen was gut tissue. These receptors were obtained from a female BALB/c mouse given C57BL/6 T cells with graft-versus-host disease after an allogeneic hematopoietic cell transplant.

Remarks on this clone: This likely stems from a read error, as it lies one base from a far larger clone. Gene names and germline refer to mouse. The read ends 1 residue early relative to the CDR3; the germline J gene fills the gap. This chain connects TRBV13-3 to TRBJ2-2; TRBD2 matches 9 bases. CDR1 is NNHDY and CDR2 is SYVADS in the germline V gene. The CDR3 runs to 15 residues. The V gene end was trimmed by 5 bases and the J gene end by 0 bases; junction bases not matched to a gene: 2. Incomplete CDR3 DNA: TGTGCCAGCAGCGGACTGGGGACAAACACCGGGCAGCTCTAC. It is translated as CASSGLGTNTGQLY. The whole CDR3 sequence is CASSGLGTNTGQLYF.

Comments on this clone: Gene names and germline refer to mouse. The read ends 1 residue early relative to the CDR3; the germline J gene fills the gap. V gene TRBV23 combines with J gene TRBJ2-4. This CDR3 has 14 amino acids. Germline V CDR1 and CDR2: KGHTA, FQNQQP. CDR3 residues: CSSSPGGGQNTLYF. Partial CDR3 DNA: TGCTCCAGCAGTCCCGGGGGAGGTCAAAACACCTTGTAC. The entire variable domain, with the rest obtained from reference TRBV23 and TRBJ2-4, is as follows: DAAVTQKPRYLIKMKGQEAEMKCIPEKGHTAVFWYQQKQSKELKFLIYFQNQQPLDQIDMVKERFSAVCPSSSLCSLGIRTCEAEDSALYLCSSSPGGGQNTLYFGAGTRLSVL.

Worth noting for this clone: Genes here carry mouse names. From the germline J gene comes the end of the CDR3, since the read stops 1 residue before it. V is TRBV22 and J is TRBJ1-3. TRBV22 is a listed pseudogene. The CDR3 has 15 amino acids. The sequenced part of the CDR3 DNA is TGTGCCAGCAGTTGGGGGACCGCCTCTGGAAATACGCTCTAT. This encodes CASSWGTASGNTLY. Given in full, the CDR3 is CASSWGTASGNTLYF.

With respect to this clone: These gene names are mouse names. Read data end 1 residue before the CDR3 end; the end is taken from the germline J gene. The chain uses TRBV3 and TRBJ2-4; D is unclear. Germline values: CDR1 SNHLY, CDR2 FYNGKV (reference sequence). There are 13 residues in the CDR3. Trimming pared 1 base from V and 0 bases from J, leaving 2 bases between. This chain's CDR3 is CASSLVSQNTLYF. Partial CDR3 DNA: TGTGCCAGCAGCTTAGTTAGTCAAAACACCTTGTAC. Full variable domain (outside the CDR3, taken from reference TRBV3 and TRBJ2-4): GPKVLQIPSHQIIDMGQMVTLNCDPVSNHLYFYWYKQILGQQMEFLVNFYNGKVMEKSKLFKDQFSVERPDGSYFTLKIQPTALEDSAVYFCASSLVSQNTLYFGAGTRLSVL.

To note about this clone: All gene names here are mouse names. The CDR3 is cut off 1 residue early in the read; its end comes from the germline J gene. The genes are TRBV26 and TRBJ2-5; tentatively, D is TRBD1 or TRBD2 (5 bases each). The CDR3 loop spans 14 amino acids. Germline CDR1 KGHPV, CDR2 FQNQEV (reference sequence). V shed 5 bases and J shed 4 bases, with 13 bases lying between them. The covered CDR3 bases are TGTGCCAGCAGTTTCTCGGGACGCAAAGACACCCAGTAC. This translates into CASSFSGRKDTQY. The full CDR3 is CASSFSGRKDTQYF.

Turning to this clone: Genes here carry mouse names. The read terminates 1 residue ahead of where the CDR3 ends, so the germline J gene completes it. The same CDR3 also results from other DNA sequences found in this sample. This rearrangement joins TRBV26 to TRBJ2-7, with TRBD2 matching over 9 bases. The CDR3 extends over 13 amino acids. V was pared by 2 bases and J by 4 bases, with 0 bases of the junction left unmatched. Germline V lookup: CDR1 KGHPV, CDR2 FQNQEV (reference sequence). CDR3 loop: CASSLTGGYEQYF. CDR3 DNA (partial): TGTGCCAGCAGTCTGACTGGGGGGTATGAACAGTAC.

Concerning this clone: Any gene name here is a mouse gene name. Sequencing ends 1 residue short of the CDR3 end; the germline J gene provides the rest. The chain couples TRBV23 to TRBJ1-5. Germline-derived CDR1 and CDR2 are KGHTA and FQNQQP. This CDR3 is 13 amino acids long. CDR3 amino acids: CSSSQSGQQAPLF. The sequenced CDR3 bases are TGCTCCAGCAGTCAATCCGGGCAGCAGGCTCCGCTT.

Comments on this clone: All gene names here are mouse names. The DNA ends 1 residue before the CDR3 does, and the rest of the CDR3 is filled in from the germline J gene. The genes are TRBV26 and TRBJ2-7; maybe TRBD2 (6 bases). This CDR3 is built from 13 residues. Trimming shortened V by 0 bases and J by 3 bases, and 6 bases separated the two germline ends. Germline V gene lookup returns CDR1 KGHPV and CDR2 FQNQEV (reference sequence). CDR3 protein: CASSLSTGYEQYF. The CDR3 bases that were read are TGTGCCAGCAGTCTGTCGACTGGCTATGAACAGTAC. Drawing the rest from reference TRBV26 and TRBJ2-7, the complete variable domain is NSKVIQTPRYLVKGQGQKAKMRCIPEKGHPVVFWYQQNKNNEFKFLINFQNQEVLQQIDMTEKRFSAECPSNSPCSLEIQSSEAGDSALYLCASSLSTGYEQYFGPGTRLTVL.

This clone is categorized as hyperexpanded. Gene names follow the mouse nomenclature. The read terminates 1 residue before the CDR3 end, so the remaining end is supplied by the germline J gene. The chain has TRBV16 and TRBJ1-4; D might be TRBD1 (6 bases). V dropped 0 bases and J dropped 3 bases, with 8 bases sitting between them. CDR1 and CDR2 from the germline V gene are SGHSA and FRNQAP. The CDR3 extends over 15 amino acids. The CDR3 loop reads CASSLEGGTNERLFF. CDR3 bases read: TGTGCAAGCAGCTTAGAGGGGGGCACCAACGAAAGATTATTT.

In its sample, this clone was seen once. Gene names are the mouse ones. Read data end 1 residue before the CDR3 end; the end is taken from the germline J gene. The gene calls are TRBV26 and TRBJ2-3; D is ambiguous. V was clipped by 2 bases and J by 0 bases, with 9 bases between them. CDR1 is KGHPV, CDR2 FQNQEV, per germline (reference sequence). The CDR3 covers 15 residues. This chain's CDR3 is CASSLGPTSAETLYF. The sequenced part of the CDR3 DNA is TGTGCCAGCAGTCTGGGACCCACTAGTGCAGAAACGCTGTAT.

This clone turned up a few times. The germline and genes are mouse ones. The read ends 1 residue shy of where the CDR3 ends; the end is completed using the germline J gene. The chain joins TRBV5 to TRBJ1-3; D gene ambiguous. V lost 5 bases to trimming and J lost 0 bases, with 8 bases between them. The length of the CDR3 is 14 residues. The V gene's germline CDR1 is LGHNA and CDR2 YNLKQL (reference sequence). CDR3 loop: CASSSSGSGNTLYF. CDR3 bases read: TGTGCCAGCAGCTCCTCGGGTTCTGGAAATACGCTCTAT.

As to this clone: Gene names are the mouse ones. With the read ending 1 residue before the CDR3 end, the germline J gene is used to fill in that end. The V call is TRBV26, the J call TRBJ2-1, with 12 bases that match TRBD1. The V gene end was trimmed by 6 bases and the J gene end by 2 bases; junction bases not matched to a gene: 5. Germline lookup yields CDR1 KGHPV and CDR2 FQNQEV (reference sequence). The CDR3 length is 16 residues. The sequenced CDR3 bases are TGTGCCAGCAGAGGGGACAGGGGGCTCTACTATGCTGAGCAGTTC. As protein: CASRGDRGLYYAEQF. The entire CDR3 sequence reads CASRGDRGLYYAEQFF.

Comment on this clone: Gene names are mouse gene names. The CDR3 end lies 1 residue beyond the end of the read and is filled in from the germline J gene. The gene calls are TRBV29 and TRBJ1-3; D is perhaps TRBD1 (5 bases). The V end lost 4 bases, the J end lost 5 bases, and 6 bases lay between the germline ends. This CDR3 contains 12 residues. In germline, CDR1 is MSHET, CDR2 SYDVDS. The chain's CDR3 is CASSSGRNTLYF. The sequenced part of the CDR3 DNA is TGTGCTAGCAGTTCAGGGAGAAATACGCTCTAT.

This clone was seen only a few times. Gene names are mouse gene names. Read data end 1 residue before the CDR3 end; the end is taken from the germline J gene. The chain is built from TRBV13-2 and TRBJ2-2, with unresolved D. Germline V CDR1 and CDR2: NNHNN, SYGAGS (reference sequence). Between the trimmed V and J ends, which lost 2 bases and 0 bases, there was a span of 8 bases. CDR3 length: 15 amino acids. The CDR3 sequence is CASGEWAANTGQLYF. Partial CDR3 DNA: TGTGCCAGCGGTGAATGGGCAGCAAACACCGGGCAGCTCTAC.

A remark on this clone: Each gene name is a mouse one. The CDR3 end falls 1 residue outside the read, so it is completed with the germline J gene. The chain recombines TRBV26 with TRBJ1-1; D unresolved. This CDR3 is 13 amino acids long. The V end lost 2 bases, the J end lost 0 bases, and 4 bases lay between the germline ends. CDR1 and CDR2 (germline): KGHPV, FQNQEV (reference sequence). CDR3 protein: CASSLRQNTEVFF. The sequenced part of the CDR3 DNA is TGTGCCAGCAGTCTGCGACAGAACACAGAAGTCTTC.

In the case of this clone: Each gene name is a mouse one. The read finishes 1 residue shy of the CDR3 end, and the germline J gene is used to complete it. The chain carries TRBV19 and TRBJ1-1, with TRBD1 matching 7 bases. There are 14 residues in the CDR3. The ends lost 2 bases at V and 0 bases at J; junction bases unmatched: 1. Germline V gene lookup returns CDR1 FNHDT and CDR2 SITEND (reference sequence). The CDR3 spells CASSIDRANTEVFF. The DNA read from the CDR3 is TGTGCCAGCAGTATCGACAGGGCAAACACAGAAGTCTTC.

Concerning this clone: One end of the junction fails to match germline, which may point to a read error. Gene names are the mouse ones. The read ends 1 residue early relative to the CDR3; the germline J gene fills the gap. Other nucleotide sequences from this sample produce the same CDR3. V usage is TRBV13-2 and J usage is TRBJ2-7, with 13 bases lining up with TRBD2. The germline gives CDR1 NNHNN, CDR2 SYGAGS (reference sequence). The CDR3 has 18 residues. The CDR3 bases that were read are TGTGCCCGCGGGGGGAGGGGACTGGGGGGGAGGAGCTCCTATGAACAGTAC. Translating gives CARGGRGLGGRSSYEQY. The entire CDR3 is CARGGRGLGGRSSYEQYF.

In regard to this clone: Genes here carry mouse names. The sequence runs out 1 residue before the end of the CDR3; the remainder is reconstructed from the germline J gene. The chain has TRBV26 and TRBJ2-1; TRBD2 matches at 11 bases. The CDR3 consists of 17 residues. The germline V gene has CDR1 KGHPV and CDR2 FQNQEV (reference sequence). After removal of 6 bases from V and 0 bases from J, the junction contained 7 bases not matched to a gene. The CDR3 DNA, read in part, is TGTGCCAGCAGCCTCGGACTGGGGGGCTATAACTATGCTGAGCAGTTC. Protein product: CASSLGLGGYNYAEQF. The whole CDR3 sequence is CASSLGLGGYNYAEQFF.

Comment on this clone: All gene names here are mouse names. CDR3 DNA (partial): TGTGCCAGCAGCCAAGTCGGGACAGCAAACACAGAAGTCTTC. This encodes CASSQVGTANTEVF. The entire CDR3 sequence reads CASSQVGTANTEVFF. The J gene is TRBJ1-1, the V gene TRBV5; 7 positions match TRBD1. The CDR3 goes on 1 residue after the read ends, and that part is filled in from the germline J gene. V dropped 1 base and J dropped 0; count of bases not matched to a gene: 2. Germline V gene sequence: CDR1 LGHNA, CDR2 YNLKQL (reference sequence). The CDR3 is 15 amino acids.

Turning to this clone: Gene names are mouse gene names. The missing CDR3 end, 1 residue past where the read stops, is filled in from the germline J gene. The rearrangement joins TRBV2 to TRBJ1-4; TRBD1 might be the D (6 bases). Trimming took 11 bases from V and 0 from J, leaving 10 bases between them. This CDR3 is built from 13 residues. Germline V gene lookup returns CDR1 LGHNA and CDR2 YSYQKL. The CDR3 here is CAGGAISNERLFF. The CDR3 bases that were read are TGTGCCGGGGGGGCGATTTCCAACGAAAGATTATTT.

The sample holds a few counts of this clone. The gene names here belong to mouse. The CDR3 DNA, read in part, is TGTGCCAGCGGTGAACTGACTGGGGCCCTCTATGAACAGTAC. Protein sequence: CASGELTGALYEQY. The entire CDR3 protein is CASGELTGALYEQYF. This sequence joins TRBV13-2 and TRBJ2-7, with 8 bases identical to TRBD2. The read is 1 residue too short to cover the CDR3 end, so that end is filled in from the germline J gene. Germline V gene data show CDR1 as NNHNN and CDR2 as SYGAGS (reference sequence). This CDR3 contains 15 residues. V was clipped by 2 bases and J by 3 bases; unmatched bases: 7.

This clone appeared a few times. Gene names refer to mouse genes. Read data end 1 residue before the CDR3 end; the end is taken from the germline J gene. The J gene is TRBJ2-7, the V gene TRBV26; 9 bases fit TRBD2. The germline CDR1 and CDR2 sequences are KGHPV and FQNQEV (reference sequence). Trimming removed 2 bases from V and 6 bases from J; junction bases left unmatched: 5. CDR3 length: 14 residues. The CDR3 protein is CASSLLGGRSEQYF. The part of the CDR3 DNA that was read is TGTGCCAGCAGTCTGCTGGGGGGGAGGAGTGAACAGTAC.

Only one count was recorded for this clone. These gene names are mouse names. Sequencing ends 1 residue short of the CDR3 end; the germline J gene provides the rest. The chain has TRBV26 and TRBJ1-6, with D unresolved. TRBJ1-6 is an ORF, with its function uncertain. The CDR3 extends over 15 amino acids. V was cut by 2 bases and J by 0 bases, with 5 bases left in between. Germline values: CDR1 KGHPV, CDR2 FQNQEV (reference sequence). The CDR3 loop reads CASSLTPSYNSPLYF. The part of the CDR3 DNA that was read is TGTGCCAGCAGTCTGACACCTTCCTATAATTCGCCCCTCTAC.

This clone has a handful of counts. Each gene name is a mouse one. The CDR3 goes on 1 residue after the read ends, and that part is filled in from the germline J gene. The gene calls are TRBV3 and TRBJ2-7; TRBD2 agrees at 9 bases. The V and J ends lost 5 bases and 1 base, in that order; junction bases with no gene match: 6. Germline loops: CDR1 SNHLY, CDR2 FYNGKV (reference sequence). This CDR3 spans 15 amino acids. The CDR3 DNA, read in part, is TGTGCCAGCAGCCCCCGCCTGGGGGGGTCCTATGAACAGTAC. Translated: CASSPRLGGSYEQY. The complete CDR3 reads CASSPRLGGSYEQYF.

As concerns this clone: Gene names are mouse gene names. The read is 1 residue too short to cover the CDR3 end, so that end is filled in from the germline J gene. The chain combines TRBV30 with TRBJ2-7; TRBD2 aligns across 9 bases. V was clipped by 3 bases and J by 5 bases; unmatched bases: 2. Germline V gene lookup returns CDR1 SQVVS and CDR2 ANEGSEA. The CDR3 sequence is 12 residues long. The sequenced part of the CDR3 DNA is TGTAGTTCTAGGGGGACTGGGAATGAACAGTAC. Amino acids: CSSRGTGNEQY. The CDR3 reads in full as CSSRGTGNEQYF.

Concerning this clone: Gene names follow the mouse nomenclature. The read ends 1 residue shy of where the CDR3 ends; the end is completed using the germline J gene. The chain carries TRBV3 and TRBJ2-4; tentative D call: TRBD1 (6 bases). The germline gives CDR1 SNHLY, CDR2 FYNGKV (reference sequence). The V end lost 5 bases, the J end lost 3 bases, and 9 bases lay between the germline ends. The CDR3 loop spans 13 amino acids. The CDR3 protein is CASSTGKQNTLYF. The CDR3 bases that were read are TGTGCCAGCAGCACAGGGAAGCAAAACACCTTGTAC.

A few counts support this clone. Gene names are the mouse ones. Sequencing ends 1 residue short of the CDR3 end; the germline J gene provides the rest. The chain is built from TRBV19 and TRBJ1-2, with TRBD1 matching over 7 bases. This CDR3 spans 14 amino acids. V gave up 1 base and J gave up 3 bases; unmatched junction bases: 3. Germline V gives CDR1 FNHDT, CDR2 SITEND (reference sequence). The CDR3 DNA, read in part, is TGTGCCAGCAGTATACCAGGGGGATACTCCGACTACACC. It specifies CASSIPGGYSDYT. The whole CDR3 sequence reads CASSIPGGYSDYTF. The full variable domain, in which reference TRBV19 and TRBJ1-2 provide the parts outside the CDR3, is GGIITQTPKFLIGQEGQKLTLKCQQNFNHDTMYWYRQDSGKGLRLIYYSITENDLQKGDLSEGYDASREKKSSFSLTVTSAQKNEMAVFLCASSIPGGYSDYTFGSGTRLLVI.